The rows below give T cell receptor beta chains drawn from one sample of a study of breast tumors, draining lymph nodes, adjacent tissues. TCRdb reprocessed the multiplex PCR reads via MiXCR and lists one record per CDR3 protein. The table records about 230,000 distinct CDR3 sequences, about 30% of them present only once. Sample: axillary lymph node tissue. These TCRs come from a female donor with breast cancer. Some clones in this sample may be carry-over from other donors' samples. Both conserved end residues are part of each CDR3. D genes are given only for firm matches. Clone size appears in some rows only: once, few, many, or a class for an expanded clone.

D gene	V gene	CDR3 length	J gene	clone size	CDR3 protein	CDR3 DNA
TRBD2	TRBV20-1	15	TRBJ2-1	NA	CSARGGRNPYNEQFF	TGCAGTGCTAGAGGCGGGAGGAACCCTTACAATGAGCAGTTCTTC
NA	TRBV6-1	14	TRBJ1-2	many	CASSDGLIGYGYTF	TGTGCCAGCAGTGACGGTTTAATCGGGTATGGCTACACCTTC
NA	TRBV9	15	TRBJ2-1	NA	CASSPGTNSYNEQFF	TGTGCCAGCAGTCCCGGGACAAACTCCTACAATGAGCAGTTCTTC
TRBD1	TRBV7-7	20	TRBJ2-2	NA	CASSMGTGSPAGTRTGELFF	TGTGCTAGCAGCATGGGGACAGGGTCCCCCGCGGGGACGCGCACCGGGGAGCTGTTTTTT
NA	TRBV19	14	TRBJ1-5	many	CASRQGRSDQPQHF	TGTGCCAGTAGACAGGGTCGGTCGGATCAGCCCCAGCATTTT
TRBD1	TRBV5-1	16	TRBJ2-5	many	CASSLGDRGQGETQYF	TGCGCCAGCAGCTTGGGGGACAGGGGTCAAGGAGAGACCCAGTACTTC
NA	TRBV7-9	16	TRBJ2-2	many	CASSFSRTSNTGELFF	TGTGCCAGCAGCTTCTCCCGGACCTCGAACACCGGGGAGCTGTTTTTT
NA	TRBV6-2/TRBV6-3	14	TRBJ1-5	NA	CASSSSGGNQPKHF	TGTGCCAGCAGTTCCTCCGGGGGAAATCAGCCCAAGCATTTT
TRBD1	TRBV6-5	13	TRBJ2-1	many	CASSMNPTGNPFF	TGTGCCAGCAGCATGAACCCGACAGGGAATCCGTTCTTC
NA	TRBV6-2/TRBV6-3	11	TRBJ1-2	many	CASSYSYGYTF	TGTGCCAGCAGTTACAGCTATGGCTACACCTTC
NA	TRBV15	15	TRBJ1-1	few	CATSRDKAMNTEAFF	TGTGCCACCAGCAGAGATAAAGCCATGAACACTGAAGCTTTCTTT
TRBD2	TRBV29-1	14	TRBJ2-2	many	CSAMGGRLTGELFF	TGCAGCGCAATGGGCGGGAGGTTGACCGGGGAGCTGTTTTTT
TRBD1	TRBV3-1	16	TRBJ2-7	NA	CASSQVEGTDTYEQYF	TGTGCCAGCAGCCAAGTGGAAGGGACAGATACCTACGAGCAGTACTTC
NA	TRBV7-9	13	TRBJ1-1	NA	CASSHGVNTEAFF	TGTGCCAGCAGCCACGGGGTCAACACTGAAGCTTTCTTT
NA	TRBV28	15	TRBJ1-2	few	CASSQISGTAYGYTF	TGTGCCAGCAGCCAAATCTCCGGGACGGCATATGGCTACACCTTC
TRBD1	TRBV27	16	TRBJ2-1	few	CASSWDRGLSYNEQFF	TGTGCCAGCAGTTGGGACAGGGGGCTCTCCTACAATGAGCAGTTCTTC
TRBD1	TRBV29-1	12	TRBJ2-7	NA	CSLDRVPYEQYF	TGCAGCTTGGACAGGGTGCCCTACGAGCAGTACTTC
NA	TRBV6-6	15	TRBJ2-7	many	CASSYWPGQSYEQYF	TGTGCCAGCAGTTACTGGCCCGGACAGTCCTACGAGCAGTACTTC
NA	TRBV6-6	16	TRBJ2-6	many	CASTGGRLSGANVLTF	TGTGCCAGCACAGGGGGGAGACTCTCTGGGGCCAACGTCCTGACTTTC
TRBD2	TRBV25-1	18	TRBJ2-5	many	CASTPSTGGLAGVETQYF	TGTGCCAGCACTCCTAGTACGGGGGGACTAGCGGGAGTGGAGACCCAGTACTTC
TRBD2	TRBV25-1	17	TRBJ2-1	many	CASSERLLAGGPWEQFF	TGTGCCAGCAGTGAACGGCTTCTAGCGGGAGGGCCATGGGAGCAGTTCTTC
NA	TRBV10-3	12	TRBJ2-5	NA	CASGRRRETQYF	TGTGCTAGCGGCAGACGAAGGGAGACCCAGTACTTC
NA	TRBV2	14	TRBJ1-1	few	CASSTTLGNTEAFF	TGTGCCAGCAGTACCACTTTGGGGAACACTGAAGCTTTCTTT
NA	TRBV3-1	16	TRBJ2-2	many	CASSPTAATNTGELFF	TGTGCCAGCAGCCCCACAGCGGCCACGAACACCGGGGAGCTGTTTTTT
TRBD2	TRBV11-2	15	TRBJ2-3	many	CASSYTSGHGDTQYF	TGTGCCAGCAGCTATACTAGCGGGCATGGAGATACGCAGTATTTT
NA	TRBV6-5	17	TRBJ1-5	NA	CASRPSRDTAQGQPQHF	TGTGCCAGCAGGCCGTCCCGGGACACGGCGCAAGGGCAGCCCCAGCATTTT
TRBD2	TRBV18	14	TRBJ2-1	many	CASAAGGQYNEQFF	TGTGCCAGCGCAGCGGGAGGGCAGTACAATGAGCAGTTCTTC
NA	TRBV20-1	15	TRBJ2-3	NA	CSARDDHKAGTEQYF	TGCAGTGCTAGGGATGATCATAAGGCGGGGACCGAGCAGTATTTT
TRBD2	TRBV7-3	16	TRBJ2-1	many	CASSPNAASGRIEQFF	TGTGCCAGCAGCCCCAATGCGGCTAGCGGGAGAATTGAGCAGTTCTTC
TRBD1	TRBV11-2	19	TRBJ2-5	NA	CASSLGRDRVSGDQETQYF	TGTGCCAGCAGCTTAGGCCGGGACAGGGTAAGTGGGGACCAAGAGACCCAGTACTTC
TRBD1	TRBV20-1	15	TRBJ2-7	many	CSARDPTGISYEQYF	TGCAGTGCTAGAGACCCGACAGGGATCTCCTACGAGCAGTACTTC
NA	TRBV4-1	12	TRBJ2-2	many	CASRSGRGELFF	TGCGCCAGCAGAAGCGGGCGGGGGGAGCTGTTTTTT
TRBD1	TRBV28	15	TRBJ2-5	NA	CASSLPGQGTGTQYF	TGTGCCAGCAGTCTACCGGGACAGGGGACCGGGACCCAGTACTTC
NA	TRBV7-9	13	TRBJ2-7	many	CASSRPDSYEQYF	TGTGCCAGCAGCCGGCCGGACAGCTACGAGCAGTACTTC
TRBD1	TRBV20-1	13	TRBJ1-2	NA	CSASLGTDYGYTF	TGCAGTGCCAGCCTAGGGACAGACTATGGCTACACCTTC
TRBD2	TRBV5-8	15	TRBJ2-3	many	CASSLITGGPDTQYF	TGTGCCAGCAGCTTGATCACGGGAGGGCCAGATACGCAGTATTTT
NA	TRBV20-1	15	TRBJ1-3	many	CSARARGVSGNTIYF	TGCAGTGCTAGAGCTCGGGGTGTATCTGGAAACACCATATATTTT
NA	TRBV30	12	TRBJ1-5	many	CAWGDSNQPQHF	TGTGCCTGGGGGGATAGCAATCAGCCCCAGCATTTT
NA	TRBV2	16	TRBJ1-4	NA	CASSTTRAGGNEKLFF	TGTGCCAGCAGTACTACTCGGGCCGGGGGTAATGAAAAACTGTTTTTT
NA	TRBV2	9	TRBJ2-5	once	CASSRVQYF	TGTGCCAGCAGCCGGGTTCAGTACTTC
NA	TRBV27	13	TRBJ2-1	many	CASTGITRNEQFF	TGTGCCAGCACCGGCATAACGCGAAATGAGCAGTTCTTC
NA	TRBV6-6	15	TRBJ2-7	many	CASSHSTNDPYEQYF	TGTGCCAGCAGTCACTCGACTAACGATCCCTACGAGCAGTACTTC
NA	TRBV2	15	TRBJ2-4	once	CASSARDPTWYIQYF	TGTGCCAGCAGTGCGCGGGATCCCACCTGGTACATTCAGTACTTC
NA	TRBV24-1	14	TRBJ1-6	NA	CATSRLNEDSPLHF	TGTGCCACCAGCCGCCTCAATGAGGATTCACCCCTCCACTTT
NA	TRBV7-9	15	TRBJ2-7	many	CASSREGVGTYEQYF	TGTGCCAGCAGCCGCGAGGGAGTGGGTACCTACGAGCAGTACTTC
NA	TRBV6-6	14	TRBJ2-1	many	CASSHVRADNEQFF	TGTGCCAGCAGTCACGTTCGGGCAGACAATGAGCAGTTCTTC
NA	TRBV20-1	15	TRBJ2-3	NA	CSARGTHSSSVTQYF	TGCAGTGCTAGAGGGACCCATTCTAGCTCCGTTACGCAGTATTTT
NA	TRBV12-3/TRBV12-4	12	TRBJ1-1	NA	CASSRSTGFAFF	TGTGCCAGCAGCCGATCCACAGGATTCGCTTTCTTT
TRBD1	TRBV30	15	TRBJ1-1	few	CAWSSRTGGFTEAFF	TGTGCCTGGAGTTCTCGGACAGGGGGGTTCACTGAAGCTTTCTTT
NA	TRBV24-1	15	TRBJ2-1	NA	CATSDSRTAYNEQFF	TGTGCCACCAGTGATTCCCGGACGGCATACAATGAGCAGTTCTTC
NA	TRBV30	11	TRBJ2-2	many	CAWRGFGELFF	TGTGCCTGGAGGGGATTCGGGGAGCTGTTTTTT
TRBD1	TRBV7-3	15	TRBJ1-2	NA	CASSLTGQARSGNPF	TGTGCCAGCAGCTTAACAGGACAGGCCCGCTCTGGAAACCCCTTC
NA	TRBV20-1	14	TRBJ2-3	many	CSARVPSGTDTQYF	TGCAGTGCTAGAGTGCCTAGCGGCACAGATACGCAGTATTTT
TRBD2	TRBV20-1	13	TRBJ2-4	NA	CSARLLAENIQYF	TGCAGTGCTAGATTGCTAGCGGAAAACATTCAGTACTTC
TRBD2	TRBV29-1	15	TRBJ2-3	NA	CSVDSTSGRSDTQYF	TGCAGCGTTGATTCCACTAGCGGGAGGTCAGATACGCAGTATTTT
NA	TRBV25-1	15	TRBJ1-4	NA	CASSETLQLGGKLSF	TGTGCCAGCAGTGAAACTTTACAGCTAGGGGGAAAACTGTCTTTT
TRBD2	TRBV6-2/TRBV6-3	19	TRBJ2-3	NA	CDSSQRGPWTSGNTDTQYF	TGTGACAGCAGCCAGAGGGGACCCTGGACTAGCGGTAACACAGATACGCAGTATTTT
NA	TRBV7-3	14	TRBJ1-5	many	CASSFDRSNQPQHF	TGTGCCAGCAGCTTCGACAGGAGCAATCAGCCCCAGCATTTT